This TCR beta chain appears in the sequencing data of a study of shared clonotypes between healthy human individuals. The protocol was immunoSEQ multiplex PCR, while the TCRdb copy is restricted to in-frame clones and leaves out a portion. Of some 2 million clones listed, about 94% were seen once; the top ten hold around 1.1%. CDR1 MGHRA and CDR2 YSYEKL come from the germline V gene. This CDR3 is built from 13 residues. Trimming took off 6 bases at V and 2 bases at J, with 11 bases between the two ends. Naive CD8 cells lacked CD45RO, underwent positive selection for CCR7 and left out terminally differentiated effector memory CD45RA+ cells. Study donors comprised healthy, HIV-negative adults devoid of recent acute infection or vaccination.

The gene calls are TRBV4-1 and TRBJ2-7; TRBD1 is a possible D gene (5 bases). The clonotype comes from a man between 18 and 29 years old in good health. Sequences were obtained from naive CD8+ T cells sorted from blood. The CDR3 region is CASSETVTYEQYF. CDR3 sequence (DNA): TGCGCCAGCAGTGAGACAGTAACCTACGAGCAGTACTTC.